This note documents a single T cell receptor beta chain sequence. What this receptor recognizes is not known. No much larger clone exists at a distance of one base, and base qualities are not known. The record originates from a study of T cell repertoires in cytomegalovirus infection (dated by TCRdb to between 2017 and 2020). In the study overall: Donor HLA type was relevant to the analysis, because carriage of CMV infection together with the matching HLA type was indicated by public TCR beta signatures. The full study reports these points: Cumulative frequency of public TCR beta family members discriminated carriers of CMV infection plus the relevant HLA type in this cohort and an independent 352-donor cohort. The ex vivo response was dominated by HLA-C-restricted CMV-specific TCR beta clonotypes, which also provided the single most frequent clonotype in two of eight donors.

Instrument used: Illumina HiSeq 1500. TCRdb applied fastp at Q25 and MiXCR to the public reads, then kept only in-frame beta chains. Rows with a matching CDR3 protein are joined into one entry that keeps the most common DNA and genes. This sample lists 250,000 to 300,000 distinct CDR3 sequences; approximately 14% were detected once. 8.8% of the sample rests with the top ten. CDR1 and CDR2, looked up from the germline V gene, are ENHRY and SYGVKD. The CDR3 covers 12 residues, taking in both the cysteine and the phenylalanine. This entry keeps only the CDR3 DNA: 36 bases, framed from base 1. Trimmed from V: 8 bases; trimmed from J: 2 bases; junction bases lacking a gene match: 1.

The sequence was obtained from a human donor in good health (CMV status not recorded). Some clones in this sample may be carry-over from other donors' samples. Specimen: PBMCs. The chain is made from TRBV10-3 and TRBJ2-3; 7 junctional bases match TRBD1. The DNA reads TGTGCCATCGGACAGGACACAGATACGCAGTATTTT. Translated, it gives CAIGQDTDTQYF.